The T cell receptor beta chain under discussion was sequenced for a study of tumour-infiltrating T cells in Burkitt lymphoma. Clones were sequenced by immunoSEQ multiplex PCR, and TCRdb holds only the in-frame ones, with some missing. The repertoire holds some 800 clones, with around 52% as singletons. Sequences were obtained from tumor tissue. This TCR was recovered from a human donor with Burkitt lymphoma.

CDR3 bases: TGCAGCGTTCAGGGATCTTATGGCTACACCTTC. Its translation is CSVQGSYGYTF. The chain links TRBV29-1 to TRBJ1-2; D is possibly TRBD1 (5 bases). The germline V gene encodes CDR1 SQVTM and CDR2 ANQGSEA. The CDR3 contains 11 residues. The V end lost 5 bases, the J end lost 5 bases, and 9 bases lay between the germline ends.